This paragraph covers one T cell receptor beta chain sequence. The sample is drawn from a study of T cell changes during pregnancy in multiple sclerosis. Produced via immunoSEQ multiplex PCR; TCRdb's table is partial and in-frame only. In the table there are 75,000 to 100,000 clones, over 80% of which are singletons. The starting material was peripheral blood, obtained after pregnancy. The clonotype was recovered from a female donor with multiple sclerosis, enrolled in a pregnancy study.

For the CDR3, the DNA is TGTGCCAGCAGCCCCAATCGGACTGAAGCTTTCTTT. This gives the protein CASSPNRTEAFF. This rearrangement joins TRBV6-6 to TRBJ1-1; unclear D gene. There are 12 residues in the CDR3. Between the trimmed V and J ends, which lost 6 bases and 5 bases, there was a span of 10 bases. Germline lookup yields CDR1 MNHNY and CDR2 SVGAGI (reference sequence).